These 27 T cell receptor beta chains came from one sample sequenced in a study of Graves' ophthalmopathy and Graves' hyperthyroidism. CDR3 regions of TCR beta were amplified from RNA transcripts. An initial RT-PCR round employing HTBI primers preceded a second-round multiplex PCR. A single record per CDR3 protein comes from TCRdb applying MiXCR to the multiplex PCR reads. The sample lists about 660,000 distinct CDR3 sequences; approximately 39% were seen once. The sequenced sample consisted of peripheral blood. Receptors were obtained from an adult man with Graves' ophthalmopathy.

This chain uses TRBV7-9 with TRBJ1-4; unclear D gene. The germline gives CDR1 SEHNR, CDR2 FQNEAQ (reference sequence). Trimming cost V 5 bases and J 8 bases, with 15 bases left between them. The CDR3 totals 14 residues. The CDR3 nucleotides are TGTGCCAGCAGCCGCCAAGGAGGCGGAGAAAAACTGTTTTTT. Translated: CASSRQGGGEKLFF.

There are many counts of this clonotype. The junction departs from germline at one end; a sequencing error may be responsible. The V call is TRBV10-3, the J call TRBJ1-1; D is unresolved. The CDR3 is 13 residues long. Germline CDR1 ENHRY, CDR2 SYGVKD. The CDR3 loop is CASSYAGNTEAFF. As DNA, the CDR3 is TGTGCCAGCAGTTACGCAGGGAACACTGAAGCTTTCTTT.

This clonotype has a count of ten or more. This chain links TRBV10-3 with TRBJ1-2; tentative D call: TRBD1 (5 bases). The germline V and J ends were trimmed by 5 bases and 0 bases, with 19 bases remaining between them. This CDR3 region has 17 residues. In germline, CDR1 is ENHRY, CDR2 SYGVKD. The CDR3 sequence is CAISQPGTGYTNYGYTF. CDR3 sequence (DNA): TGTGCCATCAGTCAACCTGGGACCGGCTACACTAACTATGGCTACACCTTC.

The sample holds a few counts of this clonotype. The chain uses TRBV19 and TRBJ2-7; D gene ambiguous. V gave up 5 bases and J gave up 0 bases, with 11 bases separating them. The CDR3 covers 14 residues. Germline V lookup: CDR1 LNHDA, CDR2 SQIVND (reference sequence). The DNA of the CDR3 is TGTGCCAGTAGTCAAGCCGAGTCCTCCTACGAGCAGTACTTC. Translated: CASSQAESSYEQYF.

This clonotype was observed many times. The V and J genes are TRBV29-1 and TRBJ2-7; 10 nucleotides line up with TRBD1. CDR3 size: 13 residues. J lost 0 bases, V lost 7 bases, and 3 bases had no gene match. Germline lookup yields CDR1 SQVTM and CDR2 ANQGSEA. Here the CDR3 reads CSGWDRGSYEQYF. CDR3 in DNA: TGCAGCGGCTGGGACAGGGGCTCCTACGAGCAGTACTTC.

This clonotype appeared many times. The chain couples TRBV20-1 to TRBJ1-4; 7 bases are shared with TRBD1. J gave up 6 bases and V 2 bases, and 0 bases lay outside the gene matches. The germline V gene has CDR1 DFQATT and CDR2 SNEGSKA (reference sequence). CDR3 length: 12 residues. The CDR3 here is CSARQGDEKLFF. In DNA, the CDR3 is TGCAGTGCTAGACAGGGGGATGAAAAACTGTTTTTT.

In its sample, this clonotype was seen many times. The chain is built from TRBV20-1 and TRBJ1-1; D call uncertain. CDR3 size: 12 residues. The germline V and J ends were trimmed by 6 bases and 2 bases, with 10 bases remaining between them. The V gene's germline CDR1 is DFQATT and CDR2 SNEGSKA (reference sequence). CDR3 sequence reads: CSARKSNTEAFF. CDR3 nucleotide sequence: TGCAGTGCCCGAAAATCAAACACTGAAGCTTTCTTT.

Worth noting for this clonotype: At one boundary the junction diverges from the germline segment, which might be a read error. The V call is TRBV29-1, the J call TRBJ2-7; a possible D gene is TRBD1 (5 bases). The CDR3 extends over 12 amino acids. The germline gives CDR1 SQVTM, CDR2 ANQGSEA. CDR3 bases: TGTGCCTGGGGCCGGTCAACCTACGAGCAGTACTTC. It is translated as CAWGRSTYEQYF.

Many counts were recorded for this clonotype. The chain joins TRBV29-1 to TRBJ1-3; D ambiguous. V shed 1 base and J shed 1 base, with 5 bases lying between them. The germline V gene encodes CDR1 SQVTM and CDR2 ANQGSEA. This CDR3 has 13 amino acids. CDR3 protein: CSVEGTSGNTIYF. CDR3 coding DNA: TGCAGCGTTGAAGGAACGTCTGGAAACACCATATATTTT. The full variable domain, its missing parts supplied by reference TRBV29-1 and TRBJ1-3, is SAVISQKPSRDICQRGTSLTIQCQVDSQVTMMFWYRQQPGQSLTLIATANQGSEATYESGFVIDKFPISRPNLTFSTLTVSNMSPEDSSIYLCSVEGTSGNTIYFGEGSWLTVV.

CDR3 sequence (DNA): TGCAGTGCTTGGGACCCCAGGGGTAATTCACCCCTCCACTTT. Translated: CSAWDPRGNSPLHF. This sequence joins TRBV20-1 and TRBJ1-6; TRBD1 is a possible D gene (6 bases). The germline V gene encodes CDR1 DFQATT and CDR2 SNEGSKA (reference sequence). V gave up 5 bases and J gave up 6 bases, with 14 bases separating them. The CDR3 is 14 residues long.

This clonotype was seen repeatedly, ten times or more. The chain is built from TRBV7-9 and TRBJ1-4; D remains ambiguous. The CDR3 spans 12 residues. The ends were cut back, 5 bases at V and 7 bases at J, with 8 bases in the middle. Germline V lookup: CDR1 SEHNR, CDR2 FQNEAQ (reference sequence). The chain's CDR3 is CASSPRGEKLFF. CDR3 sequence (DNA): TGTGCCAGCAGCCCCCGGGGTGAAAAACTGTTTTTT.

In its sample, this clonotype was seen many times. The chain couples TRBV11-2 to TRBJ1-5; 8 bases line up with TRBD1. The V gene end was trimmed by 5 bases and the J gene end by 9 bases; junction bases not matched to a gene: 15. This CDR3 comprises 16 residues. The germline V gene has CDR1 SGHAT and CDR2 FQNNGV. The CDR3 bases are TGTGCCAGCAGCGAGGGGAAGGGACAGGTGCTTCGGCCCCAGCATTTT. It codes for CASSEGKGQVLRPQHF.

CDR3 nucleotide sequence: TGTGCCAGCAGCCTGACTAGCGGGGGCGGGATGCCCGACGAGCAGTACTTC. Encoded protein: CASSLTSGGGMPDEQYF. V gene TRBV7-3 combines with J gene TRBJ2-7, with 12 nucleotides matching TRBD2. Germline V gives CDR1 SGHTA, CDR2 FQGTGA. The V gene end was trimmed by 5 bases and the J gene end by 5 bases; junction bases not matched to a gene: 13. The CDR3 loop spans 17 amino acids.

The chain couples TRBV7-8 to TRBJ2-5; maybe TRBD2 (6 bases). Between the trimmed V and J ends, which lost 11 bases and 1 base, there was a span of 20 bases. CDR1 is SGHVS, CDR2 FQNEAQ, per germline. The CDR3 consists of 15 residues. The CDR3 loop reads CALTGGAALQETQYF. The CDR3 DNA is TGTGCCCTCACCGGGGGAGCAGCGCTCCAAGAGACCCAGTACTTC.

Note on this clonotype: It may be a read error: a sequence one base away is much more abundant. As DNA, the CDR3 is TGCAGTGCTAGCGATGAGGGACTAGCGGGAGGATGGCGGCAAGAGACCCAGTACTTC. Encoded protein: CSASDEGLAGGWRQETQYF. The chain links TRBV20-1 to TRBJ2-5; 15 bases fit TRBD2. The CDR3 is 19 residues long. The germline gives CDR1 DFQATT, CDR2 SNEGSKA (reference sequence). Losses at the gene ends were 3 bases for V and 2 bases for J; bases not matched to a gene: 13.

This clonotype was seen only a few times. The genes are TRBV7-9 and TRBJ2-5; D is uncertain. Trimming removed 6 bases at V and 11 bases at J, with 16 bases between. Germline values: CDR1 SEHNR, CDR2 FQNEAQ (reference sequence). The CDR3 is made up of 12 amino acids. The CDR3: CASSSNTDTQYF. The CDR3 DNA follows: TGTGCCAGCAGTTCTAACACAGATACGCAGTACTTC.

The genes are TRBV2 and TRBJ1-1; 10 bases agree with TRBD1. J was trimmed by 5 bases and V by 6 bases; bases with no gene match: 6. CDR1 is SNHLY and CDR2 is FYNNEI in the germline V gene. The CDR3 runs 14 residues. CDR3 loop: CASRPGTGETEAFF. The DNA for the CDR3 is TGTGCCAGCAGACCCGGGACAGGGGAAACTGAAGCTTTCTTT.

This clonotype was seen ten or more times. The chain links TRBV25-1 to TRBJ1-2; 8 nucleotides agree with TRBD1. Per germline, CDR1 MGHDK and CDR2 SYGVNS. The CDR3 consists of 14 residues. With V trimmed by 4 bases and J by 5 bases, 6 bases remained unmatched. CDR3 amino acids: CASSGTGIHYGYTF. CDR3 in DNA: TGTGCCAGCAGTGGGACAGGGATTCATTATGGCTACACCTTC.

J is TRBJ2-7 and V is TRBV3-1; tentatively, D is TRBD1 (5 bases). There are 13 residues in the CDR3. The germline CDR1 and CDR2 sequences are LGHDT and YNNKEL (reference sequence). Trimming took off 4 bases at V and 3 bases at J, with 10 bases between the two ends. Here the CDR3 reads CASSPLRGYEQYF. CDR3 DNA: TGTGCCAGCAGCCCCCTAAGGGGCTACGAGCAGTACTTC.

This clonotype showed up many times. This chain joins TRBV19 and TRBJ1-5, with TRBD1 identical over 7 bases. Trimming at V came to 7 bases and at J to 2 bases, leaving 5 bases not matched to a gene. The CDR3 contains 14 residues. CDR1 LNHDA and CDR2 SQIVND come from the germline V gene (reference sequence). CDR3: CASNRGFGNQPQHF. CDR3 DNA: TGTGCCAGTAACAGGGGTTTCGGCAATCAGCCCCAGCATTTT.

Notes on this clonotype: The junction differs from germline at one of its ends, possibly a read error. J is TRBJ2-7 and V is TRBV10-3; TRBD1 matches 8 bases. The germline V gene has CDR1 ENHRY and CDR2 SYGVKD. The CDR3 covers 15 residues. The CDR3 DNA sequence: TGTGCCAGCAGTCAAACAGGGGGGCTAACCTACGAGCAGTACTTC. Residues: CASSQTGGLTYEQYF.

About this clonotype itself: With a much larger clone just one base away, this may be a read error. Likely a read error: the CDR3 ends without its conserved phenylalanine or tryptophan. The chain combines TRBV12-3 or TRBV12-4 with TRBJ1-5; possible D gene TRBD1, 5 bases. This CDR3 spans 13 amino acids. V was shortened by 6 bases and J by 7 bases, with 13 bases between the two germline ends. The CDR3 loop reads CASRGGGGQPQHS. The CDR3 DNA reads as TGTGCCAGCAGGGGGGGAGGAGGCCAGCCCCAGCATTCT.

This sequence joins TRBV2 and TRBJ1-6, with TRBD1 matching over 9 bases. The V gene end was trimmed by 11 bases and the J gene end by 9 bases; junction bases not matched to a gene: 11. Looked up from germline, CDR1 is SNHLY and CDR2 is FYNNEI. CDR3 size: 14 residues. The CDR3 loop is CAFGEGQGTSPLHF. In nucleotides, the CDR3 is TGTGCCTTCGGGGAGGGACAGGGAACTTCACCCCTCCACTTT. Combining the CDR3 with reference TRBV2 and TRBJ1-6 gives the whole variable domain EPEVTQTPSHQVTQMGQEVILRCVPISNHLYFYWYRQILGQKVEFLVSFYNNEISEKSEIFDDQFSVERPDGSNFTLKIRSTKLEDSAMYFCAFGEGQGTSPLHFGNGTRLTVT.

The rearrangement links TRBV24-1 to TRBJ1-5, with 7 bases identical to TRBD1. The junction had 7 bases not matched to a gene; V was cut back by 3 bases and J by 15 bases. This CDR3 is 12 amino acids long. The germline CDR1 and CDR2 sequences are KGHDR and SFDVKD. The CDR3 sequence is CATSDDRGLWHF. The CDR3 DNA reads TGTGCCACCAGTGATGATAGGGGGCTATGGCATTTT.

This chain joins TRBV7-8 and TRBJ2-5; 9 bases align to TRBD2. The CDR3 has 15 residues. The V segment lost 2 bases and the J segment 5 bases; nucleotides outside the gene matches: 6. Germline values: CDR1 SGHVS, CDR2 FQNEAQ. The CDR3 DNA sequence: TGTGCCAGCAGCTTAAGCGGACTAGCGCGGGAGACCCAGTACTTC. Amino acids: CASSLSGLARETQYF.

The gene calls are TRBV25-1 and TRBJ1-1; 7 bases fit TRBD1. Trimming took 6 bases from V and 1 from J; bases not matched to a gene: 23. CDR3 length: 20 amino acids. Germline assignment: CDR1 MGHDK and CDR2 SYGVNS. The CDR3 DNA is TGTGCCAGCAGCCTCCTTAGCAGGGGGTGGTCCGGTTTTACGAACACTGAAGCTTTCTTT. This codes for CASSLLSRGWSGFTNTEAFF.

This clonotype was detected only a few times. V is TRBV4-3 and J is TRBJ1-6; D unclear. CDR1 and CDR2 from the germline V gene are LGHNA and YSLEER. The CDR3 length is 16 residues. V lost 0 bases and J 2 bases, leaving 8 bases between the germline ends. This CDR3 reads CASSQEPKPYNSPLHF. DNA for the CDR3: TGCGCCAGCAGCCAAGAGCCCAAACCCTATAATTCACCCCTCCACTTT.